This paragraph covers one T cell receptor (beta chain) sequence. What it binds is not known. Germline assignment: CDR1 SGHVS and CDR2 FQNEAQ. The CDR3 consists of 15 residues. Deletions cut 1 base from V and 4 bases from J, with 11 bases between. The entry originates in a study of response to subunit inactivated influenza vaccine. Regarding the study as a whole: Authors proposed each seasonal influenza vaccination draws in few new T cells.

In TCRdb, the RT-PCR reads were re-called with MiXCR into one record per CDR3 protein. The table lists about 780,000 distinct CDR3 sequences, approximately 18% of them singletons. This TCR came from a man aged 45-65 years who received an inactivated influenza vaccine. Sequences were derived from PBMCs from blood, sampled more than 4 days after vaccination. The J gene is TRBJ2-1, the V gene TRBV7-8; a possible D gene is TRBD2 (6 bases). The CDR3 DNA reads as TGTGCCAGCAGCTTAGTTTCGGGGGTATACAATGAGCAGTTCTTC. As protein: CASSLVSGVYNEQFF.